The T cell receptor beta chain under discussion was sequenced for a study of blood T cell repertoires in COVID-19. Study as a whole: T cells, B-cell-depleted T cells, or PBMCs supplied cDNA or gDNA.

The CDR3 consists of 19 residues. From germline, CDR1 is KGHSH and CDR2 LQKENI. V lost 6 bases and J lost 1, with 24 bases in between. In the authors' methods: Estimates of nucleated cell counts were drawn from the amplification of reference gene primers. The repertoire was sequenced with immunoSEQ multiplex PCR; TCRdb's copy has only in-frame clones and lacks some. V and J calls and clone size are given by that table; D and trimming were obtained from the DNA. The data hold about 270,000 clones, with approximately 86% observed a single time. The rearrangement joins TRBV18 to TRBJ2-2; weak D call: TRBD2 (5 bases). Sequenced input: peripheral blood. This clonotype was obtained from a woman aged 18-30 years with acute or convalescent COVID-19. CDR3 sequence (DNA): TGTGCCAGCTCCCCCTCGGCGGGCCCATATGGGAAGAACACCGGGGAGCTGTTTTTT. Its protein is CASSPSAGPYGKNTGELFF.